This TCR beta chain comes out of a study of cytomegalovirus exposure and HLA in healthy donors. Study-wide results and limits: Being productive about 90% or about 30% of the time was typical of most TCR beta V segments in an earlier analysis. Across all donors, roughly uniform sequencing depth was an assumption of the presence/absence analyses.

This clone was observed once. Its matching antigen is unknown. Primers for the PCR totalled 60 Vbeta and 13 Jbeta. TCRdb keeps only in-frame clones here, not all; method: immunoSEQ multiplex PCR. The sample holds over 80,000 clones, 55% to 75% seen once. Trimming stripped 5 bases from V and 0 bases from J, with 11 bases between. This CDR3 comprises 14 residues. In germline, CDR1 is SEHNR, CDR2 FQNEAQ (reference sequence). V is TRBV7-9 and J is TRBJ2-7, with D uncertain. The specimen was PBMCs. This TCR was recovered from a woman aged 18-30 years in good health and CMV-seropositive. As DNA, the CDR3 is TGTGCCAGCAGCGCTTCGCGGAGCTCCTACGAGCAGTACTTC. Translated: CASSASRSSYEQYF.